This T cell receptor (beta chain) was observed in a study of T cell repertoires in cytomegalovirus infection. Study in general: In public TCR beta signatures, there were indications of both CMV infection and matching HLA type.

Broader study findings: The response measured ex vivo was dominated by TCR beta clonotypes (HLA-C-restricted and CMV-specific). Identification of carriers of CMV plus the relevant HLA was achieved through cumulative public TCR beta family frequency.

CDR3 length: 14 amino acids. CDR1 and CDR2 (germline): SEHNR, FQNEAQ (reference sequence). V shed 3 bases, J shed 5 bases, and the junction held 4 bases outside the gene matches. TCRdb processed the reads anew with MiXCR; each CDR3 protein has one entry. The sample holds 450,000 to 600,000 distinct CDR3 sequences; 10% to 12% are singletons and the top ten take roughly 10%. This clonotype occurred many times. Its antigen is not identified. V is TRBV7-9 and J is TRBJ2-3; TRBD2 agrees at 8 bases. The sequencing input was PBMCs. The source of this sequence is a human donor in good health (CMV status not recorded). Some clones in this sample may be carry-over from other donors' samples. CDR3 sequence (DNA): TGTGCCAGCAGCTTGGGACTAGAAGGAGATACGCAGTATTTT. Its protein product is CASSLGLEGDTQYF.